This record concerns one TCR beta chain sequence. This CDR3 region has 13 residues. The germline V gene encodes CDR1 SEHNR and CDR2 FQNEAQ (reference sequence). V was cut by 1 base and J by 5 bases, with 8 bases left in between. The data were obtained in a study of blood T cell repertoires in COVID-19. Measured with immunoSEQ multiplex PCR; TCRdb has only the in-frame clones, and not every one. The data hold approximately 82,000 clones, with roughly 92% observed a single time. This TCR was sampled from a woman in her fifties or sixties with active COVID-19. This sequence joins TRBV7-9 and TRBJ1-2; D ambiguous. Input material: peripheral blood. CDR3 protein: CASSLVLDYGYTF. CDR3 sequence (DNA): TGTGCCAGCAGCTTAGTCCTAGATTATGGCTACACCTTC.